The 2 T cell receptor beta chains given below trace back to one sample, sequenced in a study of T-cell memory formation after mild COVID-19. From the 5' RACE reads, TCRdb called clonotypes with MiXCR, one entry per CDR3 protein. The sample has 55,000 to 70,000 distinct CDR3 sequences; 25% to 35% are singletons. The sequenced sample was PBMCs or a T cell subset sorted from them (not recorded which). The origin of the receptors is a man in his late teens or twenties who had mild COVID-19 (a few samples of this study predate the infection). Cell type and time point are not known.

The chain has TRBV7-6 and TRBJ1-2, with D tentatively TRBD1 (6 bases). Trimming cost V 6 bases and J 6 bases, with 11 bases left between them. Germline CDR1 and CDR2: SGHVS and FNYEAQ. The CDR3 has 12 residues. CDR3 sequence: CASSDTGNGYTF. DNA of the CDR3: TGTGCCAGCAGTGACACAGGGAATGGCTACACCTTC.

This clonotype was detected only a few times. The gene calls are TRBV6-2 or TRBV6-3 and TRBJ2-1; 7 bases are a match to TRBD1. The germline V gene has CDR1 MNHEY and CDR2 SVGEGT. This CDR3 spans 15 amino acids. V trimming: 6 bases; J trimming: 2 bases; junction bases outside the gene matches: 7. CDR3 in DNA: TGTGCCAGCAGCCGTAGACAGGGTCCCTACAATGAGCAGTTCTTC. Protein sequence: CASSRRQGPYNEQFF.